This TCR beta chain was identified during a study of cytomegalovirus exposure and HLA in healthy donors. Researchers ran the PCR with 60 Vbeta and 13 Jbeta primers. Assay used: immunoSEQ multiplex PCR; TCRdb lists only in-frame clones, some missing. The sample lists about 150,000 clones, 70% to 85% occurring once. Germline V gives CDR1 MDHEN, CDR2 SYDVKM. The CDR3 is 16 amino acids. After removal of 5 bases from V and 8 bases from J, the junction contained 15 bases not matched to a gene. General study findings and limits: Some TCR beta chains (164 of them) were listed as cytomegalovirus-associated. As confirmed in vitro, a few CMV-associated chains were specific for CMV antigens.

About this clone: Its specificity is not known.

The sequenced material came from PBMCs. This TCR was recovered from a male donor in good health and CMV-seronegative. The chain carries TRBV28 and TRBJ2-3; 8 nucleotides align to TRBD2. The CDR3 here is CASSPTRASGLSTQYF. CDR3 DNA sequence: TGTGCCAGCAGTCCGACTCGGGCTAGCGGGTTGTCTACGCAGTATTTT.